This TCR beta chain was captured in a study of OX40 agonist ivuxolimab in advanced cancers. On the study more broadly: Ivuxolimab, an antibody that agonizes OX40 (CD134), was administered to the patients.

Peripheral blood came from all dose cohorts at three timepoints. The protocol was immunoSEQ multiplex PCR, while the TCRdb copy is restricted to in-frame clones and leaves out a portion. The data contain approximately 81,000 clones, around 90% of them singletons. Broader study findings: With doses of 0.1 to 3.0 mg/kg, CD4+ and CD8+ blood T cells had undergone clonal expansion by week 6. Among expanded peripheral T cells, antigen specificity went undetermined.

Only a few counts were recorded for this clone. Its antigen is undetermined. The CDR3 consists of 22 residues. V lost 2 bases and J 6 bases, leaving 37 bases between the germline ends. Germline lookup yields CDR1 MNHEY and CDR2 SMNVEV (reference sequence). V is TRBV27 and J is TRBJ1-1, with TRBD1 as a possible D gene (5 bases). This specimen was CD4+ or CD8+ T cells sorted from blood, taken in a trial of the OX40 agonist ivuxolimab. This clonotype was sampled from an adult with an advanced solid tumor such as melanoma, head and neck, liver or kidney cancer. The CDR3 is CASSLVARPIGVRTQGFAEAFF. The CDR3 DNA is TGTGCCAGCAGTTTAGTGGCCCGGCCGATCGGCGTCCGAACTCAGGGATTCGCTGAAGCTTTCTTT.